This T cell receptor (beta chain) came from a study of cytomegalovirus exposure and HLA in healthy donors. Study details: Earlier, almost 120 million unique TCR beta sequences were recovered from approximately 180 million T cells by an analysis.

13 Jbeta primers and 60 Vbeta primers were used for the PCR. Assay: immunoSEQ multiplex PCR; the TCRdb copy retains only in-frame clones and omits some. The data hold 100,000 or so clones, with roughly 12% observed a single time. This clone was seen a few times. V lost 8 bases, J lost 5 bases, and 25 bases lay in between. This CDR3 contains 17 residues. CDR1 and CDR2 from the germline V gene are MNHEY and SMNVEV (reference sequence). The sample taken for sequencing was PBMCs. The rearrangement links TRBV27 to TRBJ2-1; D is perhaps TRBD2 (6 bases). This clonotype was obtained from a man between 40 and 49 years old in good health and CMV-seropositive. DNA of the CDR3: TGTGCCAGCGTGGAGCAGATATCCCGGGCGGGAAACAATGAGCAGTTCTTC. Translating it yields CASVEQISRAGNNEQFF.